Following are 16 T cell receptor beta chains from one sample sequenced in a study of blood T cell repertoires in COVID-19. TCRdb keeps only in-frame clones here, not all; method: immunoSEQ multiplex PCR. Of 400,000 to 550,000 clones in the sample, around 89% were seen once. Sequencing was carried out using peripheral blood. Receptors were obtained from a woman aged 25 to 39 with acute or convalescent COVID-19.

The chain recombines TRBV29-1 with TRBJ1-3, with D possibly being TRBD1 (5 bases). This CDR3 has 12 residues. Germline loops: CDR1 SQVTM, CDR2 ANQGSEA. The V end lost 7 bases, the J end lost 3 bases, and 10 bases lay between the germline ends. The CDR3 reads CSGRGFGNTIYF. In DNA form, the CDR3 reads TGCAGCGGGAGGGGATTTGGAAACACCATATATTTT.

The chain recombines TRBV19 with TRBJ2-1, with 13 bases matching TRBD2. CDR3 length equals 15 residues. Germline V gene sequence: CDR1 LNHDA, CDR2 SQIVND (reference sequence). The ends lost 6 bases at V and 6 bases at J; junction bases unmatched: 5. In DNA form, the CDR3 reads TGTGCCAGTAGCCAGACTAGCGGGGGGTTCAATGAGCAGTTCTTC. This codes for CASSQTSGGFNEQFF.

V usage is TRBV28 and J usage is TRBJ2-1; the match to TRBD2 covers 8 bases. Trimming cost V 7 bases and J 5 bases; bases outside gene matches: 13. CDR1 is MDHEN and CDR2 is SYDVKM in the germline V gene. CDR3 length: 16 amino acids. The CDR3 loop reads CASIEGGLVVNNEQFF. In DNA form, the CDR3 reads TGTGCCAGCATCGAAGGGGGACTAGTTGTCAACAATGAGCAGTTCTTC.

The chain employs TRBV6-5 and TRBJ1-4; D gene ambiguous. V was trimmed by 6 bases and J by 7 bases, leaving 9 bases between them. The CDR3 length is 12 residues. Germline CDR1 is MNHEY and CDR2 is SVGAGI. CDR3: CASRSGAEKLFF. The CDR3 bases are TGTGCCAGCAGGTCGGGAGCTGAAAAACTGTTTTTT.

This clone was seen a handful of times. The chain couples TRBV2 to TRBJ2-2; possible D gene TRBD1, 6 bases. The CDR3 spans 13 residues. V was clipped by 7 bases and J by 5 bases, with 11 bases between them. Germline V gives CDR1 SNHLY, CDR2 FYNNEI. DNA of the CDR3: TGTGCCAGCACGGGGACAAGAACCGGGGAGCTGTTTTTT. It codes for CASTGTRTGELFF.

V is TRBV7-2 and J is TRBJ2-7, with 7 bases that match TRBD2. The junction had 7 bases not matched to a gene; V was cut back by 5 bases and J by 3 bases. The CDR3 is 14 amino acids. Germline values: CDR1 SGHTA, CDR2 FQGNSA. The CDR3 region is CASSPTSGGYEQYF. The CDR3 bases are TGTGCCAGCAGCCCAACGTCGGGGGGCTACGAGCAGTACTTC.

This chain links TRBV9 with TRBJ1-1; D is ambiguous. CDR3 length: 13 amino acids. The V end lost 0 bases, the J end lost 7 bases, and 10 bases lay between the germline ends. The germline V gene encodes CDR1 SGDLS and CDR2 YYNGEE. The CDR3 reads CASSVDSDGEAFF. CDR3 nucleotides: TGTGCCAGCAGCGTAGATAGCGACGGTGAAGCTTTCTTT.

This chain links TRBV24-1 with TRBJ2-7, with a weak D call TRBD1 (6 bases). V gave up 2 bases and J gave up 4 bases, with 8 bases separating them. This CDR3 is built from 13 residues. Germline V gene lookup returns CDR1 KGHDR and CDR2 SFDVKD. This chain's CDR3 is CATSDSGQYEQYF. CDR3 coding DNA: TGTGCCACCAGTGATTCAGGACAGTACGAGCAGTACTTC.

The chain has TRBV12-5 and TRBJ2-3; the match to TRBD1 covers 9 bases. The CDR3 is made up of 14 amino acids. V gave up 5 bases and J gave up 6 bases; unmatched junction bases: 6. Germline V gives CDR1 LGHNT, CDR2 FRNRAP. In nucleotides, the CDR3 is TGTGCTAGTGGTGCCGGACAGGGGAGGGATACGCAGTATTTT. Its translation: CASGAGQGRDTQYF. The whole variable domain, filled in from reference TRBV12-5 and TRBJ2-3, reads DARVTQTPRHKVTEMGQEVTMRCQPILGHNTVFWYRQTMMQGLELLAYFRNRAPLDDSGMPKDRFSAEMPDATLATLKIQPSEPRDSAVYFCASGAGQGRDTQYFGPGTRLTVL.

CDR3 in DNA: TGTGCCACCAGCAGAGATAATCGGAGCAATCAGCCCCAGCATTTT. It encodes CATSRDNRSNQPQHF. V gene TRBV15 combines with J gene TRBJ1-5; no definite D call. V was cut by 0 bases and J by 1 base, with 7 bases left in between. The CDR3 loop spans 15 amino acids. Germline V gene lookup returns CDR1 LNHNV and CDR2 YYDKDF (reference sequence).

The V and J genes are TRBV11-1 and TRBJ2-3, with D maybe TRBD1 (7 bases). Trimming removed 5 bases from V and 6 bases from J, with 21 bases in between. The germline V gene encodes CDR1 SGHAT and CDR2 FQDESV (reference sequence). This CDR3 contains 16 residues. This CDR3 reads CASSPRSSVRGDTQYF. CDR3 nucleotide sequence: TGTGCCAGCAGCCCCAGGTCTAGCGTCAGGGGGGATACGCAGTATTTT.

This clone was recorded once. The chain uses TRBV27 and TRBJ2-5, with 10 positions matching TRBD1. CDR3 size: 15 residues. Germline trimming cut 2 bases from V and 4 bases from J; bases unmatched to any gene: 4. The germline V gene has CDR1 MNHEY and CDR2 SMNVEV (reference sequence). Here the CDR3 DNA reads TGTGCCAGCAGTTTAAAGGGACAGGGGACAGAGACCCAGTACTTC. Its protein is CASSLKGQGTETQYF.

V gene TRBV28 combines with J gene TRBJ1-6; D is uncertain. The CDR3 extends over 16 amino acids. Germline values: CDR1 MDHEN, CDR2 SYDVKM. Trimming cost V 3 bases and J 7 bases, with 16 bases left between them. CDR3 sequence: CASSFAPGGWNSPLHF. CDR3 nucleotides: TGTGCCAGCAGTTTCGCCCCCGGAGGGTGGAATTCACCCCTCCACTTT.

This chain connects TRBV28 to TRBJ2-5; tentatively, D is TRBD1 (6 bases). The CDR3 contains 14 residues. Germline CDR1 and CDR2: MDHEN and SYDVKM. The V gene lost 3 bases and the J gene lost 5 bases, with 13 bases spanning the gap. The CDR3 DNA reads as TGTGCCAGCAGTTTCGCAGGGGTGAGGGAGACCCAGTACTTC. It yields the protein CASSFAGVRETQYF.

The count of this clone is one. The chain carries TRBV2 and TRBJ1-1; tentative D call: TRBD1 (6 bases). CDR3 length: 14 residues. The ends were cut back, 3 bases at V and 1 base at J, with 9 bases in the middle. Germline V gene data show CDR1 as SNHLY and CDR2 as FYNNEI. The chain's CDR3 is CASSEQQGNTEAFF. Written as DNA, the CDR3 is TGTGCCAGCAGTGAGCAACAGGGGAACACTGAAGCTTTCTTT.

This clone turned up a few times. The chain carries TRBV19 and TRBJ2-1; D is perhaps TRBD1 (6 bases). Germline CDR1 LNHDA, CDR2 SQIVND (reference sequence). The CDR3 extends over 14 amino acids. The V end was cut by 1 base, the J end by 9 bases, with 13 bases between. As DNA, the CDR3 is TGTGCCAGTAGTATAGGGGGACAAAGTAGTGAGCAGTTCTTC. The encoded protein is CASSIGGQSSEQFF.